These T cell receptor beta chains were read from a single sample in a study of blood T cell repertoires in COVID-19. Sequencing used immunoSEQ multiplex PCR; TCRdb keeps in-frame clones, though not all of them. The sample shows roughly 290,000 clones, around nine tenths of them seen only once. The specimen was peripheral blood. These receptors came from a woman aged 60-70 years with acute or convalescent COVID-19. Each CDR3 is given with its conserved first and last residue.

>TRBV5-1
CASSTGLAGGYNEQFF
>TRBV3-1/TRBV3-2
CASSRRSTGYYEQYF
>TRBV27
CASSLWLEGNTGELFF
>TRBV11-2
CASSLAASGAPLGTDTQYF
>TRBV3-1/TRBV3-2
CASSQSDYSKNIQYF
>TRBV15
CATSRSGTNNSPLHF
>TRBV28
CASSLGRSHAFF
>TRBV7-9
CASSHGQTYQPQHF
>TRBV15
CATSRQDSSNYYGYTF
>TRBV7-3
CASTLERGDFNEQFF
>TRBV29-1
CSVATGPANEKLFF
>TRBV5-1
CASSSSLGGTSTDTQYF
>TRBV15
CATSWRRGDNQPQHF
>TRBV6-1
CASSFSVAHGYTF
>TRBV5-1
CASSLPTGDISGNTIYF
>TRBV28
CASSLLGGRTEAFF
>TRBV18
CASSPPRGLDASAVNTEAFF
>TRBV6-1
CASSDGTGFRSGYTF
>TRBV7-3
CASSSTGRETQYF
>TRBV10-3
CAISGRDFGYTF
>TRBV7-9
CASSHDSGTRETQYF
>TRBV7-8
CASSPGQLTSDEQFF
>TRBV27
CASSLNLWEDTGELFF
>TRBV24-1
CATSDPGTHYEQYF
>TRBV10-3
CAISESRDRQTYEQYF
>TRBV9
CASSVASGGTGELFF
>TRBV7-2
CASSLVGDSYNEQFF
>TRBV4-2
CASSQIQGDYEQYF
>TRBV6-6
CASSYSTPGDGYTF
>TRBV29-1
CSVEGTGGGSNQPQHF
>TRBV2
CASSTGRNRGGNYGYTF
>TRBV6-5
CASSIRLDPYNEQFF
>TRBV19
CASSIEGNQPQHF
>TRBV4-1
CASSQVGGTGELFF
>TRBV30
CAWSNPSDSSYEQYF
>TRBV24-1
CATSAGTGGGNQPQHF
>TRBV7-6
CASSFFLRGQGQPQHF
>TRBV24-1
CATLGEGNEQFF
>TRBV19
CASEPGSTDTQYF
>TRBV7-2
CASSPGQGDEKLFF